Listed below are T cell receptor beta chains from one sample, sequenced in a study of graft-versus-host responses after intestinal transplantation. Measured with immunoSEQ multiplex PCR; TCRdb has only the in-frame clones, and not every one. The repertoire holds around 21,000 clones, with 44% as singletons. The sample was alloreactive CD8+ T cells from a mixed lymphocyte reaction culture, taken before transplantation. The origin of the receptors is a human patient who was an organ donor for intestinal transplantation. Each CDR3 is given with its conserved first and last residue. D genes are given only for firm matches. The listing skips clone size in some rows; elsewhere it reads once, few, many or a size class.

j_gene: TRBJ2-1; d_gene: -; v_gene: TRBV4-3; abundance: -; len: 14; CDR3nt: TGCGCCAGCAGCCCCAGACTAGTAGGTAATGAGCAGTTCTTC; CDR3aa: CASSPRLVGNEQFF
j_gene: TRBJ1-2; d_gene: TRBD1; v_gene: TRBV5-5; abundance: -; len: 14; CDR3nt: TGTGCCAGCAGCTTCGACAGGGGTTCAAATGGCTACACCTTC; CDR3aa: CASSFDRGSNGYTF
j_gene: TRBJ2-7; d_gene: -; v_gene: TRBV10-3; abundance: -; len: 14; CDR3nt: TGTGCCAGCAGTTCCGCCCTAGGGGCCTACGAGCAGTACTTC; CDR3aa: CASSSALGAYEQYF
j_gene: TRBJ2-7; d_gene: -; v_gene: TRBV4-1; abundance: medium-sized; len: 13; CDR3nt: TGCGCCAGCAGCCTAGGGGTTGACTACGAGCAGTACTTC; CDR3aa: CASSLGVDYEQYF
j_gene: TRBJ2-7; d_gene: -; v_gene: TRBV7-2; abundance: -; len: 16; CDR3nt: TGTGCCAGCAGCCAGGGTGGCTCCGGCGCTTTCTACGAGCAGTACTTC; CDR3aa: CASSQGGSGAFYEQYF
j_gene: TRBJ2-7; d_gene: -; v_gene: TRBV6-5; abundance: -; len: 10; CDR3nt: TGTGCCAGCGGCCCCTACGAGCAGTACTTC; CDR3aa: CASGPYEQYF
j_gene: TRBJ2-2; d_gene: -; v_gene: TRBV4-1; abundance: -; len: 13; CDR3nt: TGCGCCAGCAGCCAACACTACACCGGGGAGCTGTTTTTT; CDR3aa: CASSQHYTGELFF
j_gene: TRBJ2-7; d_gene: TRBD1; v_gene: TRBV6-5; abundance: -; len: 16; CDR3nt: TGTGCCAGCAGTTACTCGATGGGACAGATCACCTACGAGCAGTACTTC; CDR3aa: CASSYSMGQITYEQYF
j_gene: TRBJ2-7; d_gene: -; v_gene: TRBV7-9; abundance: few; len: 18; CDR3nt: TGTGCCAGCAGCTTATGTCTGGCGGGTCGGTGGAGCTCCTACGAGCAGTACTTC; CDR3aa: CASSLCLAGRWSSYEQYF
j_gene: TRBJ1-3; d_gene: TRBD1; v_gene: TRBV28; abundance: -; len: 15; CDR3nt: TGTGCCAGCAGTTTATTAAGAGACAGGGGACACACCATATATTTT; CDR3aa: CASSLLRDRGHTIYF
j_gene: TRBJ2-5; d_gene: TRBD1; v_gene: TRBV7-6; abundance: -; len: 14; CDR3nt: TGTGCCAGCACCTCACACCCAGGGGGAGAGACCCAGTACTTC; CDR3aa: CASTSHPGGETQYF
j_gene: TRBJ2-1; d_gene: TRBD1; v_gene: TRBV27; abundance: -; len: 15; CDR3nt: TGTGCCAGCAGTTTAGGGACAGGGTGGAACAATGAGCAGTTCTTC; CDR3aa: CASSLGTGWNNEQFF
j_gene: TRBJ2-7; d_gene: -; v_gene: TRBV4-1; abundance: -; len: 14; CDR3nt: TGCGCCAGCAGCCAAGAGGTGACAGCCTACGAGCAGTACTTC; CDR3aa: CASSQEVTAYEQYF
j_gene: TRBJ2-7; d_gene: TRBD1; v_gene: TRBV10-3; abundance: -; len: 13; CDR3nt: TGTGCCATCAGGGGGACAGGGGGCTACGAGCAGTACTTC; CDR3aa: CAIRGTGGYEQYF
j_gene: TRBJ2-4; d_gene: -; v_gene: TRBV5-1; abundance: -; len: 11; CDR3nt: TGCGCCAGCAGCTTGGAGAACATTCAGTACTTC; CDR3aa: CASSLENIQYF
j_gene: TRBJ2-7; d_gene: -; v_gene: TRBV4-2; abundance: -; len: 15; CDR3nt: TGTGCCAGCAGCCAAGATGAGGCCGTCCCCTACGAGCAGTACTTC; CDR3aa: CASSQDEAVPYEQYF
j_gene: TRBJ1-1; d_gene: -; v_gene: TRBV11-2; abundance: few; len: 14; CDR3nt: TGTGCCAGCAGCTCCGGACGGGGGAACACTGAAGCTTTCTTT; CDR3aa: CASSSGRGNTEAFF
j_gene: TRBJ1-1; d_gene: -; v_gene: TRBV6-1; abundance: few; len: 14; CDR3nt: TGTGCCAGCAGTGAAGGTCCTACCCCCACTGAAGCTTTCTTT; CDR3aa: CASSEGPTPTEAFF
j_gene: TRBJ1-1; d_gene: TRBD1; v_gene: TRBV5-4; abundance: -; len: 15; CDR3nt: TGTGCCAGCAGCCAAGTGACAGGGACGGGTGCTGAAGCTTTCTTT; CDR3aa: CASSQVTGTGAEAFF
j_gene: TRBJ2-7; d_gene: -; v_gene: TRBV19; abundance: -; len: 12; CDR3nt: TGTGCCAGTAAAGAGGGGTCCTACGAGCAGTACTTC; CDR3aa: CASKEGSYEQYF
j_gene: TRBJ2-7; d_gene: -; v_gene: TRBV4-2; abundance: few; len: 15; CDR3nt: TGTGCCAGCAGCCAACTCGCCGGAGAAGGGTACGAGCAGTACTTC; CDR3aa: CASSQLAGEGYEQYF
j_gene: TRBJ2-1; d_gene: TRBD2; v_gene: TRBV10-3; abundance: -; len: 12; CDR3nt: TGTGCCATCAGTCTAGCGGGAGACGAGCAGTTCTTC; CDR3aa: CAISLAGDEQFF
j_gene: TRBJ2-7; d_gene: -; v_gene: TRBV28; abundance: -; len: 15; CDR3nt: TGTGCCAGCAGTTCCCTTCCGGGACTGGACTACGAGCAGTACTTC; CDR3aa: CASSSLPGLDYEQYF
j_gene: TRBJ2-1; d_gene: -; v_gene: TRBV9; abundance: -; len: 15; CDR3nt: TGTGCCAGCAGTGGTGCTACGAGCTCCTACAATGAGCAGTTCTTC; CDR3aa: CASSGATSSYNEQFF
j_gene: TRBJ2-2; d_gene: -; v_gene: TRBV4-1; abundance: few; len: 16; CDR3nt: TGCGCCAGCAGCCAAGATGGTGGGGGCCGCACCGGGGAGCTGTTTTTT; CDR3aa: CASSQDGGGRTGELFF
j_gene: TRBJ2-1; d_gene: -; v_gene: TRBV6-5; abundance: -; len: 13; CDR3nt: TGTGCCAGCAGTGGGGGACTTTACAATGAGCAGTTCTTC; CDR3aa: CASSGGLYNEQFF
j_gene: TRBJ2-7; d_gene: -; v_gene: TRBV10-3; abundance: -; len: 16; CDR3nt: TGTGCCATCAGTGTTACCAGGGGAGGGCCGTCCTACGAGCAGTACTTC; CDR3aa: CAISVTRGGPSYEQYF
j_gene: TRBJ2-1; d_gene: -; v_gene: TRBV15; abundance: -; len: 15; CDR3nt: TGTGCCACCAGCAGAGATCTTTGGGCGTACAATGAGCAGTTCTTC; CDR3aa: CATSRDLWAYNEQFF
j_gene: TRBJ2-4; d_gene: TRBD2; v_gene: TRBV6-1; abundance: -; len: 17; CDR3nt: TGTGCCAGCAGTAAAGCCGGGGGAGGACTAGTTTACAACATTCAGTACTTC; CDR3aa: CASSKAGGGLVYNIQYF
j_gene: TRBJ2-2; d_gene: -; v_gene: TRBV6-1; abundance: -; len: 14; CDR3nt: TGTGCCAGCAGCTTTGCGAGTAACACCGGGGAGCTGTTTTTT; CDR3aa: CASSFASNTGELFF
j_gene: TRBJ2-3; d_gene: -; v_gene: TRBV15; abundance: -; len: 13; CDR3nt: TGTGCCACCAAAGGAGAGGGGCCAGATACGCAGTATTTT; CDR3aa: CATKGEGPDTQYF
j_gene: TRBJ2-2; d_gene: TRBD2; v_gene: TRBV6-6; abundance: -; len: 16; CDR3nt: TGTGCCAGCAGTTTCGGGGGGCGGGAGGGAACCGGGGAGCTGTTTTTT; CDR3aa: CASSFGGREGTGELFF
j_gene: TRBJ1-1; d_gene: TRBD1; v_gene: TRBV5-6; abundance: -; len: 14; CDR3nt: TGTGCCAGCAGCTGGGGACAGCCGAACACTGAAGCTTTCTTT; CDR3aa: CASSWGQPNTEAFF
j_gene: TRBJ2-7; d_gene: TRBD2; v_gene: TRBV5-1; abundance: medium-sized; len: 14; CDR3nt: TGCGCCAGCAGCTTTGCGGGAGGAGTATACGAGCAGTACTTC; CDR3aa: CASSFAGGVYEQYF
j_gene: TRBJ1-2; d_gene: TRBD1; v_gene: TRBV2; abundance: -; len: 12; CDR3nt: TGTGCCAGCCTGGGGACAGCTTATGGCTACACCTTC; CDR3aa: CASLGTAYGYTF